This TCR beta chain stems from a study of glioma-infiltrating T cells. Overall study findings and caveats: Tissue-blood divergence was below expectation in non-neoplastic patients, above in gliomas. CDR3 overlap between tissue and blood was very small.

Amplification of TCR alpha and beta CDR3 regions from RNA used iRepertoire nested multiplex PCR. One-step reverse transcription and amplification started from about 100-400 ng of tissue mRNA or PBMC total RNA. One entry per CDR3 protein results from TCRdb running MiXCR on the multiplex PCR reads. Among about 190,000 distinct CDR3 sequences listed, 30% to 40% were seen once. This clonotype has at least ten counts. Its antigen is not known. CDR1 MNHNS and CDR2 SASEGT come from the germline V gene. V lost 6 bases to trimming and J lost 8 bases; unmatched junction nucleotides: 10. This CDR3 spans 15 amino acids.

Sequenced sample: glioma tissue, nonneoplastic brain tissue, or PBMCs (not recorded which). The clonotype comes from a human donor with low-grade glioma or glioblastoma, undergoing nonglioma brain surgery, or in good health (not recorded which). The gene calls are TRBV6-1 and TRBJ1-6, with 7 nucleotides matching TRBD1. This CDR3 reads CASRDLQGVYSPLHF. The CDR3 DNA follows: TGTGCCAGCAGGGATCTGCAGGGGGTGTATTCACCCCTCCACTTT.